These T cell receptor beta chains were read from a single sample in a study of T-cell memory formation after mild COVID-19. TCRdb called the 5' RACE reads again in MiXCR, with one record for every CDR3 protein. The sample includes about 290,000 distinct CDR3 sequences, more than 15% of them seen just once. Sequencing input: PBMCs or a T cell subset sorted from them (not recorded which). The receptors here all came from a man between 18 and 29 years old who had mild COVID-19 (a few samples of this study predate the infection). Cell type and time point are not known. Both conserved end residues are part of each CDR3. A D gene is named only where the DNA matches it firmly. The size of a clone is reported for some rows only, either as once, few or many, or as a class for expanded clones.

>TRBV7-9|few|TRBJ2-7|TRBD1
TGTGCCAGCAGCTTAGGGGACAGTTCCTACGAGCAGTACTTC
CASSLGDSSYEQYF
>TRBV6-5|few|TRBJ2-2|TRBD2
TGTGCCAGCAGTTACTTTGCGGGGGGGCCGCCCGGGGAGCTGTTTTTT
CASSYFAGGPPGELFF
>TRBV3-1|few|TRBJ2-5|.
TGTGCCAGCAGCCCACCCGGCGGGGTACAAGAGACCCAGTACTTC
CASSPPGGVQETQYF
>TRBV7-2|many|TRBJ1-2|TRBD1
TGTGCCAGCAGCCCAGCCGGGACAGGGAAGAGGTATGGCTACACCTTC
CASSPAGTGKRYGYTF
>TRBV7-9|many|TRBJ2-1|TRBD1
TGTGCCAGCAGTTGGACAGGGGGTACCAACAATGAGCAGTTCTTC
CASSWTGGTNNEQFF
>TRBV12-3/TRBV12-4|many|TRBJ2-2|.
TGTGCCAGCAGTTTTGGGGAGCTGTTTTTT
CASSFGELFF
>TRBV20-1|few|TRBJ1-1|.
TGCAGTGCGTGCGGGGCGGCCAGGGCGGAAGCTTTCTTT
CSACGAARAEAFF
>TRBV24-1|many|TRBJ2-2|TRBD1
TGTGCCACCAGTGAACTAGGGACAGCTGCGAACACCGGGGAGCTGTTTTTT
CATSELGTAANTGELFF
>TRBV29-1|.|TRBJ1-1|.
TGCAGCGTTGAAGGTGTCGTTGAAGCTTTCTTT
CSVEGVVEAFF
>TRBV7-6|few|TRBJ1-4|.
TGTGCCAGCAGCTTAGCGCCGGGCCTTGTTTCGCCAAAACTGTTTTTT
CASSLAPGLVSPKLFF
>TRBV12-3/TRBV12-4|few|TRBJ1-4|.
TGTGCCAGCAGTTTATCGGCAGAAAAACTGTTTTTT
CASSLSAEKLFF
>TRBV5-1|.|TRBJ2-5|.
TGCGCCAGCAGCCCTGGGGCCAGACAAGAGACCCAGTACTTC
CASSPGARQETQYF
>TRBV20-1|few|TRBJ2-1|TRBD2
TGCAGTGCGTTACGGGGGGGCTCCTACAATGAGCAGTTCTTC
CSALRGGSYNEQFF
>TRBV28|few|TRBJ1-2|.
TGTGCCAGCACTAAACAGCATTATGGCTACACCTTC
CASTKQHYGYTF
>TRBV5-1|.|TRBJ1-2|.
TGCGCCAGCAGCCCATATGGCACTAACTATGGCTACACCTTC
CASSPYGTNYGYTF
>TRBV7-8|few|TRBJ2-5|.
TGTGCCAGCAGCTTAGGGACTGGCCACTTTCTACAAGAGACCCAGTACTTC
CASSLGTGHFLQETQYF
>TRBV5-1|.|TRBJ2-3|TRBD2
TGCGCCAGCAGCTTGGTGCGGGGGAACACAGATACGCAGTATTTT
CASSLVRGNTDTQYF
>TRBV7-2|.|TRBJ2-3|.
TGTGCCAGCAGCTCCGATAGCATGGGCACAGATACGCAGTTT
CASSSDSMGTDTQF
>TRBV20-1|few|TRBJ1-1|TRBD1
TGCAGTGCTAGAGGCAGGGGGCCTGAAGCTTTCTTT
CSARGRGPEAFF
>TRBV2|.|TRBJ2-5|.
TGTGCCAGCAGTGGCAGGGATCAAGAGACCCAGTACTTC
CASSGRDQETQYF
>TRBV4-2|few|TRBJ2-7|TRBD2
TGTGCCAGCAGCCAGGGGACTAGCGGTTTCTACGAGCAGTACTTC
CASSQGTSGFYEQYF
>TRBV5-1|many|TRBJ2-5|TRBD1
TGCGCCAGCAGCTTTTCAACAGGGGCTAGAGAGACCCAGTACTTC
CASSFSTGARETQYF
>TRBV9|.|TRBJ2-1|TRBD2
TGTGCCAGCAGCGTAGGGGGTAGCGGGGCGTCCTACAATGAGCAGTTCTTC
CASSVGGSGASYNEQFF
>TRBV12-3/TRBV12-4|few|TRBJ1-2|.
TGTGCCAGCAGAAGAGGCGCGGGGACGATTAACTATGGCTACACCTTC
CASRRGAGTINYGYTF
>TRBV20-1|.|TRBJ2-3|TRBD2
TGCAGTGCTATCGGGCTAGCGGGGGTGGATACGCAGTATTTT
CSAIGLAGVDTQYF
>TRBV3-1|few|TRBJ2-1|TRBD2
TGTGCCAGCAGCCTGTTGGTAGCGGGGGGTGAGCAGTTCTTC
CASSLLVAGGEQFF
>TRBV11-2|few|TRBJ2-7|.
TGTGCCAGCAGCTGGGGAGAAGTCTACGAGCAGTACTTC
CASSWGEVYEQYF
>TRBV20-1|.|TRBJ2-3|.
TGCAGTGCTAGAAGTCCAGCTAGACATCTAGATACGCAGTATTTT
CSARSPARHLDTQYF
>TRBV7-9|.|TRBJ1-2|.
TGTGCCAGCAGCGGGGCCCGGGAGGTGGGCTACACCTTC
CASSGAREVGYTF
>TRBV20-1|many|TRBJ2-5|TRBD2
TGCAGTGCTAGGGACCCTAGCGGGGGGGCGGGTGAGACCCAGTACTTC
CSARDPSGGAGETQYF
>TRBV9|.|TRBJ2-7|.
TGTGCCAGCAGCGAAGGGGTTGTGGACGAGCAGTACTTC
CASSEGVVDEQYF
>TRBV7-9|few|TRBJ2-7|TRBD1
TGTGCCAGCAGCTCCCTGACAGGGAGCTACGAGCAGTACTTC
CASSSLTGSYEQYF
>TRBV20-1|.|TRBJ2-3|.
TGCTCCCGACCAGGGAGACCCACAGATACGCAGTATTTT
CSRPGRPTDTQYF
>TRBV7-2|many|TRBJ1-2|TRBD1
TGTGCCAGCAGCCCCGACAGGGTTAACTATGGCTACACCTTC
CASSPDRVNYGYTF
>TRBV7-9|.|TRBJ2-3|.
TGTGCCAGCAGCGCAGGGTGGACAGATACGCAGTATTTT
CASSAGWTDTQYF
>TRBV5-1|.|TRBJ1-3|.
TGCGCCAGCAGCTTGGGGGACCCTCGAAACACCATATATTTT
CASSLGDPRNTIYF
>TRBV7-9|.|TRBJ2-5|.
TGTGCCAGCAGCCGCGGCACTTTGGAGACCCAGTACTTC
CASSRGTLETQYF
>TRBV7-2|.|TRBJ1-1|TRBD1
TGTGCCAGCAGCTTGATGACAGGGGTGAACACTGAAGCTTTCTTT
CASSLMTGVNTEAFF
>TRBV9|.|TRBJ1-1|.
TGTGCCAGCAGCGTAGAGGGGAGGGCAAACACTGAAGCTTTCTTT
CASSVEGRANTEAFF
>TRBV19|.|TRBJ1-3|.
TGTGCCAGTAGTATCGGAGGCCCTGGAAACACCATATATTTT
CASSIGGPGNTIYF
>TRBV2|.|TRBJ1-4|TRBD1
TGTGCCAGCAGGCGTTACAGGGGAGGATGGGGACTGTTTTTT
CASRRYRGGWGLFF
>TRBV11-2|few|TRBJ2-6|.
TGTGCCAGCAGCTTTCGCGGAGCTGGGGCCAACGTCCTGACTTTC
CASSFRGAGANVLTF
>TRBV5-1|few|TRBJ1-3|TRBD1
TGCGCCAGCAGCTTGGGCCACGGGACAGGCTCTGGAAACACCATATATTTT
CASSLGHGTGSGNTIYF
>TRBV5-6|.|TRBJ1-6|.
TGTGCCAGCAGCCTAGTGGATCTGGTGAATTCACCCCTCCACTTT
CASSLVDLVNSPLHF
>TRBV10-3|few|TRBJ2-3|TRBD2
TGTGCCATCAGTCTCCCAGGGACTAGCGGGGAGAGCACAGATACGCAGTATTTT
CAISLPGTSGESTDTQYF